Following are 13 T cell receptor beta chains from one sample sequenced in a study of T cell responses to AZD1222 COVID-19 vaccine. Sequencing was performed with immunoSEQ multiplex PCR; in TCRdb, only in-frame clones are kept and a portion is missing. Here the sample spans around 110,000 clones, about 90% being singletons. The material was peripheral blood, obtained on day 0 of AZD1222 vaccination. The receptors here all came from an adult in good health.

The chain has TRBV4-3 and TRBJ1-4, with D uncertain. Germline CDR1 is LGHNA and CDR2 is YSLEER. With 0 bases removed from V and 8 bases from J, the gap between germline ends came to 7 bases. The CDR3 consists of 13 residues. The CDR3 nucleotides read TGCGCCAGCAGCCAAGAGCGCGGGGAAAAACTGTTTTTT. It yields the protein CASSQERGEKLFF.

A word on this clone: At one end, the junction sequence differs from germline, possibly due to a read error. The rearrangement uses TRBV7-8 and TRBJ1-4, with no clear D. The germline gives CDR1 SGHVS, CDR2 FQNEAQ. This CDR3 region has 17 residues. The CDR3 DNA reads TGTGCCAGCAGCTTAAAGCGCTCCATTGCAACTAATGAACAACTGTTTTTT. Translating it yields CASSLKRSIATNEQLFF.

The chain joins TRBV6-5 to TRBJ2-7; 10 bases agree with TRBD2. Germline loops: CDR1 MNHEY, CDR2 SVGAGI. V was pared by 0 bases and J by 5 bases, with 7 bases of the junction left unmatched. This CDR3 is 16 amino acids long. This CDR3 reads CASSYSEASGRNEQYF. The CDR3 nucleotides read TGTGCCAGCAGTTACTCCGAGGCTAGCGGGAGAAACGAGCAGTACTTC.

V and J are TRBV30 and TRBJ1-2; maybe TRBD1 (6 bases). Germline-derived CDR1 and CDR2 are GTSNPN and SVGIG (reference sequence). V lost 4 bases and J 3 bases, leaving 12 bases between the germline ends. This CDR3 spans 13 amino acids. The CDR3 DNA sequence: TGTGCCTGGAACAGGGACAAGTACTATGGCTACACCTTC. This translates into CAWNRDKYYGYTF.

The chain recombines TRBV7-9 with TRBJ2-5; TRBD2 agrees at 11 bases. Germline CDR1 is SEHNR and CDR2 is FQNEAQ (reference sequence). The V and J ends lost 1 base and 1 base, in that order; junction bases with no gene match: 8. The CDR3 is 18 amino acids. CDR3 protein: CASSLGVAGGTFQETQYF. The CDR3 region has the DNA TGTGCCAGCAGCTTAGGAGTAGCGGGGGGGACCTTCCAAGAGACCCAGTACTTC.

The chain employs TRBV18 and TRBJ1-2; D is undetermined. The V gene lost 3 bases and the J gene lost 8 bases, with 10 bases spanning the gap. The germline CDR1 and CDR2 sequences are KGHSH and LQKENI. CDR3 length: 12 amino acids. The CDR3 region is CASSPEGFGYTF. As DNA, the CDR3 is TGTGCCAGCTCACCGGAGGGCTTCGGCTACACCTTC. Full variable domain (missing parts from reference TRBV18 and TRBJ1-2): NAGVMQNPRHLVRRRGQEARLRCSPMKGHSHVYWYRQLPEEGLKFMVYLQKENIIDESGMPKERFSAEFPKEGPSILRIQQVVRGDSAAYFCASSPEGFGYTFGSGTRLTVV.

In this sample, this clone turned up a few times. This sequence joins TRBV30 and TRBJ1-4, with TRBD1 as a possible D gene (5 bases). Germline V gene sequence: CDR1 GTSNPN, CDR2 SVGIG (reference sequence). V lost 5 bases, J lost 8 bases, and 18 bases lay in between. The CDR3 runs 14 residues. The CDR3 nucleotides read TGTGCCTGGGACTACCGGGGGGGAAGAGAAAAACTGTTTTTT. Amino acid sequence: CAWDYRGGREKLFF.

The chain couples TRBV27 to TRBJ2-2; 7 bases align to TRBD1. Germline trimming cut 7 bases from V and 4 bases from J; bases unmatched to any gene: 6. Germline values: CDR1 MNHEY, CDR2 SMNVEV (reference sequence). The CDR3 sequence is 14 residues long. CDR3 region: CASNRQGFTGELFF. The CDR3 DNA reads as TGTGCCAGCAACAGACAGGGTTTCACCGGGGAGCTGTTTTTT.

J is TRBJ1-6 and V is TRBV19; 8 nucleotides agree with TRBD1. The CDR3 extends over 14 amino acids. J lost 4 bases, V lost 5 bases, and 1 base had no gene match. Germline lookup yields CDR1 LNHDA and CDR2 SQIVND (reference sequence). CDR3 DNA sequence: TGTGCCAGTAGTCGACAGGGGTATAATTCACCCCTCCACTTT. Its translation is CASSRQGYNSPLHF.

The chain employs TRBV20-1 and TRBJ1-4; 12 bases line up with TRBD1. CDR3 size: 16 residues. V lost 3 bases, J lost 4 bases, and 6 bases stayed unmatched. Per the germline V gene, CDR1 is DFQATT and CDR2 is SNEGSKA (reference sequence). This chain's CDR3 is CSASLGTGGINEKLFF. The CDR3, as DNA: TGCAGTGCTAGTCTCGGGACAGGGGGCATTAATGAAAAACTGTTTTTT.

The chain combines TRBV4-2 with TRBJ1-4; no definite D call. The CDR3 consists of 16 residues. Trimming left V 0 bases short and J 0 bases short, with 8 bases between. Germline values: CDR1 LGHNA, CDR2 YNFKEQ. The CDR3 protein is CASSQDYEATNEKLFF. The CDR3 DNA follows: TGTGCCAGCAGCCAAGATTACGAGGCAACTAATGAAAAACTGTTTTTT.

The CDR3 bases are TGTGCCAGCAGTTTTGCTTTAAATGAGCAGTTCTTC. As protein: CASSFALNEQFF. The V call is TRBV28, the J call TRBJ2-1; D is undetermined. The CDR3 contains 12 residues. The V gene lost 3 bases and the J gene lost 7 bases, with 7 bases spanning the gap. The V gene's germline CDR1 is MDHEN and CDR2 SYDVKM.

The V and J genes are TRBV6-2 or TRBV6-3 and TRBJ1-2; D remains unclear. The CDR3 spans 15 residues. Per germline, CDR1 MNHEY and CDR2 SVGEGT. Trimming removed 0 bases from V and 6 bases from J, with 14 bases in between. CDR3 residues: CASSYSSRGTDGYTF. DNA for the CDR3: TGTGCCAGCAGTTACTCGTCTCGGGGAACGGATGGCTACACCTTC.